The clone carrying this T cell receptor beta chain came up a few times. This specimen belongs to a study of blood T cell repertoires in COVID-19. The wider study: The analysed material was cDNA or gDNA that came from T cells, B-cell-depleted T cells, or PBMCs.

With 7 bases removed from V and 7 bases from J, the gap between germline ends came to 7 bases. The CDR3 contains 11 residues. Germline V gives CDR1 MNHEY, CDR2 SVGAGI. Sequencing used immunoSEQ multiplex PCR; TCRdb keeps in-frame clones, though not all of them. The data hold 450,000 or so clones, with approximately 90% observed a single time. Sequencing was carried out using peripheral blood. The clonotype originates from a man younger than 35 with COVID-19, enrolled during active disease. The chain carries TRBV6-5 and TRBJ2-2; D gene unclear. The CDR3 reads CASTLDGELFF. The CDR3 region has the DNA TGTGCCAGCACCTTAGACGGGGAGCTGTTTTTT.